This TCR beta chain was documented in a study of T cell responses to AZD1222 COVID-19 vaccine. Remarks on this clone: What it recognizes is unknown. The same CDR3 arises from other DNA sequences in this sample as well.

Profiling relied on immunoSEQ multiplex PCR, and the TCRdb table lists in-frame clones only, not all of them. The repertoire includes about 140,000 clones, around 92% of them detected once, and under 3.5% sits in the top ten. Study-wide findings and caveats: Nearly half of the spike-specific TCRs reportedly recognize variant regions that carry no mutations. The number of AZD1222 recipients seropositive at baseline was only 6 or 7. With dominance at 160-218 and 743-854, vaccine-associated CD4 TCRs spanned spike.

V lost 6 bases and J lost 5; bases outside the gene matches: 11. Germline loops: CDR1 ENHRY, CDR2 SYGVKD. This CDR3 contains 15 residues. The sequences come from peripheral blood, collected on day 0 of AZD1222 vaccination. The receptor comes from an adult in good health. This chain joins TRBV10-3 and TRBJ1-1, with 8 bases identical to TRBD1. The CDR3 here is CAIRDRDSPSTEAFF. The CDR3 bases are TGTGCCATCAGGGACAGGGATTCGCCGTCTACTGAAGCTTTCTTT.